These 21 T cell receptor beta chains originate from one sample sequenced in a study of T cells in Graves' hyperthyroidism and ophthalmopathy. Authors of the study amplified TCR beta CDR3 regions from RNA transcripts. The TCR CDR3 was amplified in a first-round RT-PCR using the HTBI primer set. TCRdb itself ran the multiplex PCR reads through MiXCR, one entry per CDR3 protein. The sample shows 140,000 or so distinct CDR3 sequences, approximately 20% of them seen only once. The sequenced material came from blood. The receptors were gathered from a woman between 50 and 59 years old with Graves' hyperthyroidism that later progressed to Graves' ophthalmopathy.

As regards this clonotype: A much larger clone is a single base away; this may be a read error. The CDR3 bases are TGTGTCAGCAGTCCAGGCCGGGCTAACTATGGCTACACCTTC. This codes for CVSSPGRANYGYTF. The chain carries TRBV9 and TRBJ1-2; no clear D. CDR1 is SGDLS, CDR2 YYNGEE, per germline. The CDR3 is 14 residues long.

The rearrangement joins TRBV7-8 to TRBJ2-1, with 8 bases fitting TRBD2. The ends lost 4 bases at V and 9 bases at J; junction bases unmatched: 8. CDR1 SGHVS and CDR2 FQNEAQ come from the germline V gene. The CDR3 spans 14 residues. The CDR3 here is CASSYAGRVGEQFF. CDR3 in DNA: TGTGCCAGCAGCTATGCCGGGAGGGTGGGTGAGCAGTTCTTC. The complete variable domain, with remaining parts taken from reference TRBV7-8 and TRBJ2-1, reads GAGVSQSPRYKVAKRGQDVALRCDPISGHVSLFWYQQALGQGPEFLTYFQNEAQLDKSGLPSDRFFAERPEGSVSTLKIQRTQQEDSAVYLCASSYAGRVGEQFFGPGTRLTVL.

A few counts support this clonotype. The gene calls are TRBV5-8 and TRBJ1-1; D gene ambiguous. V shed 0 bases and J shed 0 bases, with 9 bases lying between them. Germline CDR1 reads SGHTS; CDR2 reads YDEGEE. The CDR3 is made up of 15 amino acids. The CDR3 protein is CASSLAGPVNTEAFF. The CDR3 DNA sequence: TGTGCCAGCAGCTTGGCCGGTCCGGTGAACACTGAAGCTTTCTTT.

This clonotype was counted many times. J is TRBJ2-7 and V is TRBV12-3 or TRBV12-4, with D possibly being TRBD1 (5 bases). This CDR3 is built from 15 residues. The V end was cut by 4 bases, the J end by 3 bases, with 16 bases between. The CDR3 reads CASSSYPDSYYEQYF. DNA for the CDR3: TGTGCCAGCAGTTCTTATCCTGACAGTTACTACGAGCAGTACTTC.

This clonotype was observed a few times. The chain has TRBV12-3 or TRBV12-4 and TRBJ2-3; D may correspond to TRBD1 or TRBD2 (5 bases each). Trimming stripped 9 bases from V and 1 base from J, with 11 bases between. The CDR3 runs to 13 residues. The CDR3 loop is CASERDGTDTQYF. In DNA form, the CDR3 reads TGTGCCAGTGAACGGGACGGCACAGATACGCAGTATTTT.

This clonotype was seen many times. V is TRBV28 and J is TRBJ1-1; D might be TRBD1 (5 bases). Trimming left V 6 bases short and J 1 base short, with 18 bases between. From germline, CDR1 is MDHEN and CDR2 SYDVKM. The CDR3 runs 16 residues. The CDR3 loop is CASSPGYSVGNTEAFF. The CDR3 DNA sequence: TGTGCCAGCAGCCCAGGGTACTCGGTTGGGAACACTGAAGCTTTCTTT.

The chain combines TRBV20-1 with TRBJ1-5, with 9 bases fitting TRBD1. Unmatched junction bases numbered 8, after V lost 7 bases and J lost 4 bases. The CDR3 has 14 residues. Per germline, CDR1 DFQATT and CDR2 SNEGSKA (reference sequence). Written as DNA, the CDR3 is TGCAGTGGGGTCCGGGACAGGGCTAATCAGCCCCAGCATTTT. This gives the protein CSGVRDRANQPQHF.

The J gene is TRBJ2-4, the V gene TRBV6-5; perhaps TRBD2 as D (5 bases). The ends were cut back, 4 bases at V and 14 bases at J, with 18 bases in the middle. CDR3 length: 13 residues. In germline, CDR1 is MNHEY, CDR2 SVGAGI. This CDR3 is CASSLQPGSREYF. CDR3 bases: TGTGCCAGCAGTTTGCAGCCGGGATCCCGGGAGTACTTC.

This clonotype was recorded at least ten times. The V call is TRBV3-1, the J call TRBJ2-1, with 8 bases matching TRBD2. The CDR3 contains 16 residues. V trimming: 4 bases; J trimming: 8 bases; junction bases outside the gene matches: 13. Germline values: CDR1 LGHDT, CDR2 YNNKEL (reference sequence). The CDR3 reads CASSPPGQREYDEQFF. As DNA, the CDR3 is TGTGCCAGCAGCCCCCCGGGCCAGCGGGAGTACGATGAGCAGTTCTTC.

In its sample, this clonotype is medium-sized. The chain links TRBV6-5 to TRBJ2-7, with D possibly being TRBD1 or TRBD2 (8 bases each). From germline, CDR1 is MNHEY and CDR2 SVGAGI. This CDR3 region has 21 residues. Trimming removed 3 bases at V and 0 bases at J, with 30 bases between. The CDR3 loop reads CASSYRQGPLVAGLTSYEQYF. The DNA for the CDR3 is TGTGCCAGCAGTTATCGACAGGGGCCGTTGGTAGCGGGACTGACCTCCTACGAGCAGTACTTC.

The V call is TRBV7-2, the J call TRBJ1-6; D remains unclear. V dropped 5 bases and J dropped 13 bases, with 15 bases sitting between them. CDR3 length equals 13 residues. CDR1 is SGHTA and CDR2 is FQGNSA in the germline V gene. The CDR3, as DNA: TGTGCCAGCAGCGATTTGGGTTTTAGGCCCCTCCACTTT. This encodes CASSDLGFRPLHF.

The chain employs TRBV2 and TRBJ2-3, with TRBD1 as a possible D gene (5 bases). This CDR3 is 16 amino acids long. V was clipped by 3 bases and J by 4 bases, with 17 bases between them. Germline V lookup: CDR1 SNHLY, CDR2 FYNNEI. The DNA for the CDR3 is TGTGCCAGCAGTGATGTGTTAGGGGCGAGTTCAGATACGCAGTATTTT. Amino acid sequence: CASSDVLGASSDTQYF. Full variable domain (missing parts from reference TRBV2 and TRBJ2-3): EPEVTQTPSHQVTQMGQEVILRCVPISNHLYFYWYRQILGQKVEFLVSFYNNEISEKSEIFDDQFSVERPDGSNFTLKIRSTKLEDSAMYFCASSDVLGASSDTQYFGPGTRLTVL.

This clonotype was observed many times. J is TRBJ1-2 and V is TRBV20-1; D gene ambiguous. V was trimmed by 6 bases and J by 7 bases, leaving 21 bases between them. Germline CDR1 is DFQATT and CDR2 is SNEGSKA (reference sequence). The CDR3 sequence is 14 residues long. CDR3 sequence: CSARGGSQAGGYTF. The CDR3 region has the DNA TGCAGTGCCCGAGGTGGTAGCCAAGCGGGTGGCTACACCTTC.

This clonotype was observed many times. V is TRBV28 and J is TRBJ1-6; D remains unclear. The CDR3 consists of 12 residues. V lost 3 bases and J 9 bases, leaving 6 bases between the germline ends. Germline loops: CDR1 MDHEN, CDR2 SYDVKM. CDR3 in DNA: TGTGCCAGCAGTTTTAGGCGTTCACCCCTCCACTTT. It specifies CASSFRRSPLHF. Looking up the rest from reference TRBV28 and TRBJ1-6 gives the full variable domain: DVKVTQSSRYLVKRTGEKVFLECVQDMDHENMFWYRQDPGLGLRLIYFSYDVKMKEKGDIPEGYSVSREKKERFSLILESASTNQTSMYLCASSFRRSPLHFGNGTRLTVT.

The chain employs TRBV5-1 and TRBJ1-1; 8 positions match TRBD1. With V trimmed by 4 bases and J by 11 bases, 19 bases remained unmatched. CDR1 and CDR2 (germline): SGHRS, YFSETQ. CDR3 length equals 16 residues. The CDR3 DNA follows: TGCGCCAGCAGCAACCCAGGCGGGACAGGAGTACTCAAGGCTTTCTTT. It translates to CASSNPGGTGVLKAFF.

With respect to this clonotype: At one boundary the junction diverges from the germline segment, which might be a read error. V is TRBV27 and J is TRBJ2-7; tentatively, D is TRBD1 or TRBD2 (5 bases each). Germline V gives CDR1 MNHEY, CDR2 SMNVEV (reference sequence). The CDR3 contains 15 residues. This CDR3 reads CASSIRDRKSSEQYF. The CDR3 DNA sequence: TGTGCCAGCAGCATCCGGGACCGCAAGTCCTCCGAGCAGTACTTC.

This clonotype was seen at least ten times. The gene calls are TRBV11-2 and TRBJ2-3; TRBD2 aligns across 16 bases. The CDR3 has 18 residues. The V gene end was trimmed by 4 bases and the J gene end by 0 bases; junction bases not matched to a gene: 4. CDR1 is SGHAT, CDR2 FQNNGV, per germline. CDR3: CASSSRGLAGGSTDTQYF. The DNA for the CDR3 is TGTGCCAGCAGCTCAAGGGGACTAGCGGGAGGGAGCACAGATACGCAGTATTTT.

At least ten counts were recorded for this clonotype. This chain links TRBV6-2 or TRBV6-3 with TRBJ2-3; the D call may be TRBD1 or TRBD2 (6 bases each). The germline V and J ends were trimmed by 5 bases and 5 bases, with 14 bases remaining between them. Germline V gene lookup returns CDR1 MNHEY and CDR2 SVGEGT. CDR3 length equals 14 residues. The CDR3, as DNA: TGTGCCAGCAGTCCGCGACTAGGGGGAGATACGCAGTATTTT. As protein: CASSPRLGGDTQYF.

The chain employs TRBV18 and TRBJ1-5, with a weak D call TRBD1 (6 bases). CDR3 length: 15 residues. In germline, CDR1 is KGHSH, CDR2 LQKENI. V dropped 6 bases and J dropped 3 bases, with 15 bases sitting between them. CDR3 protein: CASSQPGHSNQPQHF. For the CDR3, the DNA is TGTGCCAGCTCGCAACCGGGACATTCCAATCAGCCCCAGCATTTT. Filled out from reference TRBV18 and TRBJ1-5, the complete variable domain reads NAGVMQNPRHLVRRRGQEARLRCSPMKGHSHVYWYRQLPEEGLKFMVYLQKENIIDESGMPKERFSAEFPKEGPSILRIQQVVRGDSAAYFCASSQPGHSNQPQHFGDGTRLSIL.

The sample holds many counts of this clonotype. V usage is TRBV30 and J usage is TRBJ2-7; 8 nucleotides line up with TRBD2. V was clipped by 2 bases and J by 5 bases; unmatched bases: 11. The germline CDR1 and CDR2 sequences are GTSNPN and SVGIG (reference sequence). This CDR3 contains 15 residues. This CDR3 reads CAWSLSGGRLHEQYF. Here the CDR3 DNA reads TGTGCCTGGAGTCTCTCGGGAGGGCGGCTCCACGAGCAGTACTTC.

This clonotype was recorded at least ten times. The gene calls are TRBV20-1 and TRBJ2-1, with D hard to call. The CDR3 extends over 14 amino acids. Germline loops: CDR1 DFQATT, CDR2 SNEGSKA (reference sequence). V was pared by 6 bases and J by 0 bases, with 12 bases between. This CDR3 is CSARSRRSYNEQFF. CDR3 bases: TGCAGTGCCAGGTCTAGGCGCTCCTACAATGAGCAGTTCTTC.